Listed here are 9 T cell receptor beta chains from one sample, sequenced in a study of PD-L1 blockade in urothelial cancer. Noted time point: pretreatment peripheral blood. Produced via immunoSEQ multiplex PCR; TCRdb's table is partial and in-frame only. The table shows 40,000 to 55,000 clones, with roughly 90% occurring only once. The sequencing used PBMCs, collected around atezolizumab (anti-PD-L1) treatment. These TCRs come from a donor older than 35 with urothelial cancer.

V gene TRBV7-2 combines with J gene TRBJ2-7, with 8 bases matching TRBD2. The CDR3 runs to 14 residues. V was clipped by 6 bases and J by 3 bases; unmatched bases: 7. CDR1 SGHTA and CDR2 FQGNSA come from the germline V gene. The CDR3 bases are TGTGCCAGCAGGCCAGGGCTAGCGGGCTACGAGCAGTACTTC. Translating it yields CASRPGLAGYEQYF.

The CDR3 nucleotides are TGTGCCAGTGGGCCCTGGGTGAGCAACTCTGGAAACACCATATATTTT. Encoded protein: CASGPWVSNSGNTIYF. The V call is TRBV19, the J call TRBJ1-3; no clear D. Germline CDR1 and CDR2: LNHDA and SQIVND (reference sequence). Deletions cut 8 bases from V and 0 bases from J, with 17 bases between. The CDR3 spans 16 residues.

The chain is built from TRBV4-3 and TRBJ2-1; 7 bases fit TRBD2. Germline V CDR1 and CDR2: LGHNA, YSLEER. The CDR3 spans 13 residues. V was clipped by 4 bases and J by 6 bases; unmatched bases: 3. This CDR3 reads CASSRTSFNEQFF. The DNA for the CDR3 is TGCGCCAGCAGCCGGACTAGTTTCAATGAGCAGTTCTTC.

The rearrangement joins TRBV28 to TRBJ1-2; D gene ambiguous. The CDR3 contains 11 residues. The germline V and J ends were trimmed by 3 bases and 8 bases, with 7 bases remaining between them. CDR1 MDHEN and CDR2 SYDVKM come from the germline V gene. The CDR3 reads CASSFRYGYTF. The DNA of the CDR3 is TGTGCCAGCAGTTTTCGCTACGGCTACACCTTC.

The J gene is TRBJ2-1, the V gene TRBV7-9; 10 nucleotides line up with TRBD2. Trimming took 1 base from V and 9 from J; bases not matched to a gene: 6. The germline CDR1 and CDR2 sequences are SEHNR and FQNEAQ (reference sequence). This CDR3 comprises 15 residues. For the CDR3, the DNA is TGTGCCAGCAGCTTAGTGGCTAGCGGGGGCGGTGAGCAGTTCTTC. Translated, it gives CASSLVASGGGEQFF.

V usage is TRBV11-1 and J usage is TRBJ1-1; D unresolved. Germline assignment: CDR1 SGHAT and CDR2 FQDESV (reference sequence). The V end was cut by 6 bases, the J end by 8 bases, with 16 bases between. The CDR3 totals 13 residues. The CDR3 protein is CASRKTPGEEAFF. For the CDR3, the DNA is TGTGCCAGCAGAAAAACCCCTGGGGAGGAAGCTTTCTTT. Looking up the rest from reference TRBV11-1 and TRBJ1-1 gives the full variable domain: EAEVAQSPRYKITEKSQAVAFWCDPISGHATLYWYRQILGQGPELLVQFQDESVVDDSQLPKDRFSAERLKGVDSTLKIQPAELGDSAMYLCASRKTPGEEAFFGQGTRLTVV.

The rearrangement links TRBV10-3 to TRBJ2-5; D gene ambiguous. The V and J ends lost 6 bases and 2 bases respectively, with 10 bases between them. From germline, CDR1 is ENHRY and CDR2 SYGVKD. CDR3 length: 13 amino acids. Here the CDR3 reads CAIRPAVQETQYF. DNA of the CDR3: TGTGCCATCAGACCGGCGGTACAAGAGACCCAGTACTTC.

This chain uses TRBV9 with TRBJ2-3, with a possible D match to TRBD1 (5 bases). The CDR3 has 16 residues. The germline V gene encodes CDR1 SGDLS and CDR2 YYNGEE. Trimming took 0 bases from V and 0 from J, leaving 11 bases between them. The CDR3 DNA follows: TGTGCCAGCAGCGTAGGCCTGGGGCCGAGCACAGATACGCAGTATTTT. As protein: CASSVGLGPSTDTQYF.

This sequence joins TRBV19 and TRBJ2-5; perhaps TRBD2 as D (5 bases). The V gene lost 3 bases and the J gene lost 5 bases, with 13 bases spanning the gap. CDR1 LNHDA and CDR2 SQIVND come from the germline V gene (reference sequence). The CDR3 totals 14 residues. CDR3: CASSMWPTGETQYF. CDR3 in DNA: TGTGCCAGTAGTATGTGGCCCACGGGGGAGACCCAGTACTTC.